The 7 T cell receptor beta chains below were found in one sample sequenced in a study of blood T cell repertoires in COVID-19 (dated by TCRdb to 2020 to 2021). The library was obtained by the immunoSEQ multiplex PCR assay. The table comes from immuneACCESS by way of TCRdb, which keeps in-frame sequences with V and J called. Part of the clones is missing from these tables; in studies checked, under half for an unresolved V gene and the rest for unknown reasons. This sample has under 200,000 clones in its table, and roughly 86% of those were observed once. The top ten constitute 0.58% of the sample. Sample: peripheral blood. The receptors stem from a man between 60 and 70 years old with COVID-19, enrolled during active disease.

The CDR3 reads CASRARGTEAFF. The CDR3 DNA sequence: TGTGCCAGCAGAGCCCGGGGCACTGAAGCTTTCTTT. The chain links TRBV12-3 or TRBV12-4 to TRBJ1-1; D gene unclear. The CDR3 sequence is 12 residues long. V dropped 6 bases and J dropped 4 bases, with 9 bases sitting between them.

J is TRBJ2-6 and V is TRBV27; D gene unclear. Germline values: CDR1 MNHEY, CDR2 SMNVEV (reference sequence). Trimming took 5 bases from V and 2 from J, leaving 13 bases between them. The CDR3 is made up of 16 amino acids. The CDR3 is CASSKLGTAGANVLTF. CDR3 DNA sequence: TGTGCCAGCAGTAAACTCGGAACAGCTGGGGCCAACGTCCTGACTTTC.

The V gene is TRBV6-2 or TRBV6-3, the J gene TRBJ2-1; 11 bases match TRBD2. V shed 2 bases, J shed 0 bases, and the junction held 12 bases outside the gene matches. Germline values: CDR1 MNHEY, CDR2 SVGEGT. CDR3 length: 20 amino acids. CDR3 region: CASSYRVLAGDPSSYNEQFF. DNA for the CDR3: TGTGCCAGCAGTTACAGGGTACTAGCGGGGGACCCGAGCTCCTACAATGAGCAGTTCTTC.

This rearrangement joins TRBV24-1 to TRBJ2-1; 7 bases agree with TRBD2. V lost 3 bases and J lost 7; bases outside the gene matches: 8. This CDR3 has 15 amino acids. Germline values: CDR1 KGHDR, CDR2 SFDVKD. This CDR3 is CATSDPRTRSNEQFF. The CDR3 bases are TGTGCCACCAGTGATCCCCGGACTAGGAGTAATGAGCAGTTCTTC.

The chain has TRBV29-1 and TRBJ2-7, with 10 bases identical to TRBD1. This CDR3 has 12 residues. Looked up from germline, CDR1 is SQVTM and CDR2 is ANQGSEA. Losses at the gene ends were 6 bases for V and 2 bases for J; bases not matched to a gene: 1. The CDR3: CSVGQGTYEQYF. The CDR3 nucleotides read TGCAGCGTGGGACAGGGGACCTACGAGCAGTACTTC.

The chain links TRBV7-2 to TRBJ2-6; 7 bases are a match to TRBD1. This CDR3 region has 17 residues. The germline V gene has CDR1 SGHTA and CDR2 FQGNSA. J was trimmed by 0 bases and V by 4 bases; bases with no gene match: 6. In nucleotides, the CDR3 is TGTGCCAGCAGCTCTCGGGGACAGAGCTCTGGGGCCAACGTCCTGACTTTC. Translating it yields CASSSRGQSSGANVLTF.

The CDR3 DNA follows: TGCAGCGTTGTAACAGGGGGCTTGAAGACCCAGTACTTC. This translates into CSVVTGGLKTQYF. The chain links TRBV29-1 to TRBJ2-5; 9 nucleotides line up with TRBD1. Germline loops: CDR1 SQVTM, CDR2 ANQGSEA. Trimming cost V 4 bases and J 6 bases; bases outside gene matches: 6. This CDR3 region has 13 residues.